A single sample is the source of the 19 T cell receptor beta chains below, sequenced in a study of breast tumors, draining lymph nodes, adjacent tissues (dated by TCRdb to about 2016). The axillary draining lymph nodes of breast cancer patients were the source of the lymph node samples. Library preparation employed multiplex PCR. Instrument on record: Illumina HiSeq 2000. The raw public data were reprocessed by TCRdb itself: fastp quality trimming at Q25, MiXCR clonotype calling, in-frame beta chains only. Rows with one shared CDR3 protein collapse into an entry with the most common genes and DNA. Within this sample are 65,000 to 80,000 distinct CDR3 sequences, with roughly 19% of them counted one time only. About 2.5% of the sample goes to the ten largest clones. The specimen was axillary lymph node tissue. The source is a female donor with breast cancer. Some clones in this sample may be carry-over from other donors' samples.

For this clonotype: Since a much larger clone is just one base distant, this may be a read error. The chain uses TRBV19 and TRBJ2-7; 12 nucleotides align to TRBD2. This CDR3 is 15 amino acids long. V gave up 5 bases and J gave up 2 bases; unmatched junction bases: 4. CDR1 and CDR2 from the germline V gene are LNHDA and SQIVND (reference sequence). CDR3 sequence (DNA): TGTGCCAGTAGTGTACGGACTAGCGGGACCTACGAGCAGTACTTC. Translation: CASSVRTSGTYEQYF.

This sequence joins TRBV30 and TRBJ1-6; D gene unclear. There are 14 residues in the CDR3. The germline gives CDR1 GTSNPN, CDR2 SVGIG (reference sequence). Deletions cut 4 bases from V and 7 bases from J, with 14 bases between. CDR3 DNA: TGTGCCTGGATGTTCGGGATAGCAAATTCACCCCTCCACTTT. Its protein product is CAWMFGIANSPLHF.

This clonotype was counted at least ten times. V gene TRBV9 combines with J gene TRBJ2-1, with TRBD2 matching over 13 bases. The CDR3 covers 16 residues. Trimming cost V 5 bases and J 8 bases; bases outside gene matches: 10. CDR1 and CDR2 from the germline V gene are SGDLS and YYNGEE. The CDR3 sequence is CASRPEWTSGSDEQFF. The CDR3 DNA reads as TGTGCCAGCAGACCTGAGTGGACTAGCGGGAGCGATGAGCAGTTCTTC.

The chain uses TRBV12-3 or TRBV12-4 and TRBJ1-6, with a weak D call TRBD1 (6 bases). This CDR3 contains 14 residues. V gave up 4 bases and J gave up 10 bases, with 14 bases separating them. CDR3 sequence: CASSSGAGVSPLHF. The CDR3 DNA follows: TGTGCCAGCAGTTCGGGGGCAGGGGTCTCACCCCTCCACTTT.

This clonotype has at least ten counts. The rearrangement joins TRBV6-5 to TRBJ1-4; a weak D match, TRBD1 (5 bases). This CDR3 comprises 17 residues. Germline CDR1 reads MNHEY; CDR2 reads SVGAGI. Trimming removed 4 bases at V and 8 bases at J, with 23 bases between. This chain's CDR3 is CASSSRLRGLGTEKLFF. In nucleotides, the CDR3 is TGTGCCAGCAGTTCGCGTTTAAGAGGGTTGGGGACCGAAAAACTGTTTTTT.

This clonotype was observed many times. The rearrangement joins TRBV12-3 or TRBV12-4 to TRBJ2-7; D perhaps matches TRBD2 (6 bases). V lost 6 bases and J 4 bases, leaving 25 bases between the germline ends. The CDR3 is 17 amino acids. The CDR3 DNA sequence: TGTGCCAGCAGCCCCTCTCTAGCGCCGCGGACGCGTTACGAGCAGTACTTC. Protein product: CASSPSLAPRTRYEQYF.

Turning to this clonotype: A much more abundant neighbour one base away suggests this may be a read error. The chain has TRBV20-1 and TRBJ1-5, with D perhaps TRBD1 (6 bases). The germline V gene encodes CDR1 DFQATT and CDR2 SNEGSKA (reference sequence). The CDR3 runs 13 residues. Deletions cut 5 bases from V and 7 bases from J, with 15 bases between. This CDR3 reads CSASQGTRQPQHF. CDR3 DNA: TGCAGTGCTTCCCAGGGGACGCGGCAGCCCCAGCATTTT.

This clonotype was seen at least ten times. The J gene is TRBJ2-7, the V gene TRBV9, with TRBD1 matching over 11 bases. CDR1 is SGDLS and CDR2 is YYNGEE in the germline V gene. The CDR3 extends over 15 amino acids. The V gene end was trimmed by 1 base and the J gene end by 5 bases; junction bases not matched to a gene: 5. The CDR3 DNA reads TGTGCCAGCAGCGTATTGGGACAGGGGGTCGACGAGCAGTACTTC. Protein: CASSVLGQGVDEQYF.

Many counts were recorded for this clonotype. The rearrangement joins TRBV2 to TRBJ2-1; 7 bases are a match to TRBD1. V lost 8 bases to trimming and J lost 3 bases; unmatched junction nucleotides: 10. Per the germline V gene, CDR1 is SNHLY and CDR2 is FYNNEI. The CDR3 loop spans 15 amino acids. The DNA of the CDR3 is TGTGCCAGCCAAGCAACAGGGGAGCTCTACAATGAGCAGTTCTTC. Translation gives CASQATGELYNEQFF.

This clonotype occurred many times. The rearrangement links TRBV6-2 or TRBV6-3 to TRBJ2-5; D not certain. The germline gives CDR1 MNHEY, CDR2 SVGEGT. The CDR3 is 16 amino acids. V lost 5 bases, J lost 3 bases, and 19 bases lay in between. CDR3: CASSIPLGSFEETQYF. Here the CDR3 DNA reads TGTGCCAGCAGTATACCCCTCGGCAGCTTTGAAGAGACCCAGTACTTC.

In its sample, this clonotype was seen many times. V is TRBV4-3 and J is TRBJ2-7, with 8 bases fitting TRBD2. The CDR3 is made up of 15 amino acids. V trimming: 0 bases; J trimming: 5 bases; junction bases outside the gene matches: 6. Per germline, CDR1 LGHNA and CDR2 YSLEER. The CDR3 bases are TGCGCCAGCAGCCAAGATTCCGGGAGGGCGAACGAGCAGTACTTC. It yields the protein CASSQDSGRANEQYF.

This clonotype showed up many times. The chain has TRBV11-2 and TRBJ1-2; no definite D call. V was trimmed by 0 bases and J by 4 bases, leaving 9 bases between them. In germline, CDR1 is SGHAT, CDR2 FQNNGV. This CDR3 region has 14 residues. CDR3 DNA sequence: TGTGCCAGCAGCTTAGATTGGGTTAGCTATGGCTACACCTTC. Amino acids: CASSLDWVSYGYTF.

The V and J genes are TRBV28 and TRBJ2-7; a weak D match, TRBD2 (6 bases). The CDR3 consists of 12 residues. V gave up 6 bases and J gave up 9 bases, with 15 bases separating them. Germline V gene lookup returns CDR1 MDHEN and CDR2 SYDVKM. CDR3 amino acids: CASSSRDSSQYF. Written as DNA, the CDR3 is TGTGCCAGCAGCTCCCGGGACTCCTCGCAGTACTTC.

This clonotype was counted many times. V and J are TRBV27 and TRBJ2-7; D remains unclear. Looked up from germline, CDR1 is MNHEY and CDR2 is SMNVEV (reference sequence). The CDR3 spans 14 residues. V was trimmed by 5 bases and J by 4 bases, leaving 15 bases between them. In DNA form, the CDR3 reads TGTGCCAGCAGTCTCTTTTTCGAGAATTACGAGCAGTACTTC. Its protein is CASSLFFENYEQYF.

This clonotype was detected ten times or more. The CDR3 DNA reads as TGTGCCAGCAGGAGCGGTTCCTACGAGCAGTACTTC. This gives the protein CASRSGSYEQYF. The J gene is TRBJ2-7, the V gene TRBV2; a possible D gene is TRBD2 (5 bases). CDR1 is SNHLY and CDR2 is FYNNEI in the germline V gene. CDR3 length equals 12 residues. Trimming took 6 bases from V and 1 from J, leaving 7 bases between them.

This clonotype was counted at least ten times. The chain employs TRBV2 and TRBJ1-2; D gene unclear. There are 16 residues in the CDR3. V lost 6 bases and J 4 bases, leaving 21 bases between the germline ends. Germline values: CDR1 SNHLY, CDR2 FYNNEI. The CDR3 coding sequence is TGTGCCAGCAGGGATCCGACCGGGCCCGCTTCCTATGGCTACACCTTC. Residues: CASRDPTGPASYGYTF.

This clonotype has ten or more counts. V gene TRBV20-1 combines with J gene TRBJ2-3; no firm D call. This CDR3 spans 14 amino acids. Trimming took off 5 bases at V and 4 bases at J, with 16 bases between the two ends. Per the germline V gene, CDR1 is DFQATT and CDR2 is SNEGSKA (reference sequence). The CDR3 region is CSASDLGGADTQYF. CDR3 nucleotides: TGCAGTGCTTCCGACTTAGGTGGTGCAGATACGCAGTATTTT.

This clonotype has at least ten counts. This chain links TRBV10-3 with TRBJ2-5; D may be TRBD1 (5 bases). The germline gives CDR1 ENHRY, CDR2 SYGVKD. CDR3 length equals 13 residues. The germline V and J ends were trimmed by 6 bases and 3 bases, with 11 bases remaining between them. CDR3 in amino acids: CAIREQAEETQYF. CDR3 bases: TGTGCCATCAGAGAACAGGCCGAAGAGACCCAGTACTTC.

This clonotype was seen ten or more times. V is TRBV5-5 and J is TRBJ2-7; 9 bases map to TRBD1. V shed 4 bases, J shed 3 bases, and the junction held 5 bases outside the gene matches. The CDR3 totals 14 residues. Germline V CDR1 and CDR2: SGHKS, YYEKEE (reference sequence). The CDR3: CASSTDRGGYEQYF. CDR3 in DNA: TGTGCCAGCAGCACGGACAGGGGTGGCTACGAGCAGTACTTC.